This TCR beta chain derives from a study of blood T cell repertoires in COVID-19. Across the whole study: Samples came from the United States, Italy and Spain, spanning acute and convalescent COVID-19. The cDNA or gDNA used as material had been derived from T cells, B-cell-depleted T cells, or PBMCs.

Original handling: Reference gene primer amplification gave nucleated cell count estimates. Profiled with immunoSEQ multiplex PCR; TCRdb holds only in-frame clones, not every one. Clone size and the V and J calls come from that table; the DNA yielded D and trimming. The sample shows around 120,000 clones, 90% of them seen only once. V shed 6 bases, J shed 2 bases, and the junction held 9 bases outside the gene matches. The V gene's germline CDR1 is MNHEY and CDR2 SVGAGI. This CDR3 comprises 15 residues. Sample: peripheral blood. V and J are TRBV6-5 and TRBJ1-2; 7 bases are shared with TRBD1. This clonotype was obtained from a human donor with active COVID-19. The donor label of this sample is uncertain. The CDR3 loop reads CASRPGQAANYGYTF. CDR3 nucleotide sequence: TGTGCCAGCAGACCCGGACAGGCCGCCAACTATGGCTACACCTTC.